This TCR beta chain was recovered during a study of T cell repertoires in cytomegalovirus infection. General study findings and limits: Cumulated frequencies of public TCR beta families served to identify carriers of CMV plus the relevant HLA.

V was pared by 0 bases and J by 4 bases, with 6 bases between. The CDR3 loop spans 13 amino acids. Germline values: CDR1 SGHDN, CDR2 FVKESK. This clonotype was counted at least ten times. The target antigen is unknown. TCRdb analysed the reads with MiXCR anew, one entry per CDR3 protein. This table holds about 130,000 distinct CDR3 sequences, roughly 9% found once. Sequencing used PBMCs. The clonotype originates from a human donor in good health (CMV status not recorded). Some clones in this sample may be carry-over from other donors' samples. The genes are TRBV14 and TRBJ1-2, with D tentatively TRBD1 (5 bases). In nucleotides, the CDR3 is TGTGCCAGCAGCCAAGAAGGGGTCTATGGCTACACCTTC. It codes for CASSQEGVYGYTF.